This T cell receptor beta chain came from a study of T cells expressing NK-cell markers. For the study at large: Sorted CD3+CD56+NKG2C+, CD3+CD56+NKG2C- and CD3+CD56-NKG2C+ T cells supplied TCR beta repertoires.

TCRdb re-called the 5' RACE reads, yielding one record per CDR3 amino acid sequence without DNA. The ten most abundant clones cover 3% to 4.5% of a sample with 500,000 to 700,000 distinct CDR3 sequences. Germline-derived CDR1 and CDR2 are SGHDN and FVKESK. The CDR3 extends over 13 amino acids. The gene calls are TRBV14 and TRBJ1-3. Sample: blood T cells: a sorted CD56 or NKG2C T cell subset, CD4+ or CD8+ T cells, or bulk PBMC T cells (not recorded which). The origin of this receptor is a man between 18 and 35 years old in good health. CDR3: CASSQAGGNTIYF. Supplemented by reference TRBV14 and TRBJ1-3, the full variable domain reads EAGVTQFPSHSVIEKGQTVTLRCDPISGHDNLYWYRRVMGKEIKFLLHFVKESKQDESGMPNNRFLAERTGGTYSTLKVQPAELEDSGVYFCASSQAGGNTIYFGEGSWLTVV.